This T cell receptor (beta chain) was obtained from a study of T cell responses to AZD1222 COVID-19 vaccine. General study findings and limits: Only a handful of AZD1222 recipients were seropositive at baseline. It was only after the peak T cell response that any repertoires were sampled.

Second-dose schedules of about 4 or about 12 weeks were combined. Profiling relied on immunoSEQ multiplex PCR, and the TCRdb table lists in-frame clones only, not all of them. Here the sample spans under 150,000 clones, roughly 88% being singletons. In the case of this clone: What it binds is not known.

Germline V gene sequence: CDR1 LGHDT, CDR2 YNNKEL (reference sequence). The CDR3 spans 12 residues. Between the trimmed V and J ends, which lost 0 bases and 13 bases, there was a span of 9 bases. The receptor comes from an adult who received the AZD1222 COVID-19 vaccine. The rearrangement joins TRBV3-1 (or the pseudogene TRBV3-2) to TRBJ2-2; possibly TRBD1 or TRBD2 for D (5 bases each). Here the sequenced sample was peripheral blood, taken 28 days after the second AZD1222 dose. The CDR3 coding sequence is TGTGCCAGCAGCCAAGATACGAGGGGGCTGTTTTTT. Protein sequence: CASSQDTRGLFF.